These T cell receptor beta chains were read from a single sample in a study of blood T cell repertoires in COVID-19. TCRdb keeps only in-frame clones here, not all; method: immunoSEQ multiplex PCR. This table has approximately 300,000 clones, around four fifths appearing once. What was sequenced was peripheral blood. These receptor sequences come from a woman aged 50 to 60 with active or convalescent COVID-19. Both conserved end residues are part of each CDR3. Each record gives: J gene, D gene, V gene, clone size, CDR3 protein. A D gene is named only where the DNA matches it firmly. Expanded clones get a size class; other rows say once, few or many, or leave the size out.

j_gene: TRBJ1-3
d_gene: NA
v_gene: TRBV27
abundance: once
CDR3aa: CASRTLGAGKNTIYF

j_gene: TRBJ2-3
d_gene: NA
v_gene: TRBV5-1
abundance: NA
CDR3aa: CASSSPPGDTQYF

j_gene: TRBJ2-7
d_gene: NA
v_gene: TRBV5-1
abundance: NA
CDR3aa: CASSPRVSLTNYEQYF

j_gene: TRBJ1-1
d_gene: TRBD1
v_gene: TRBV2
abundance: NA
CDR3aa: CATTQGGNTEAFF

j_gene: TRBJ1-5
d_gene: TRBD1
v_gene: TRBV20-1
abundance: NA
CDR3aa: CSASRGGEGQPQHF

j_gene: TRBJ2-7
d_gene: NA
v_gene: TRBV20-1
abundance: NA
CDR3aa: CSASSGGRSYEQYF

j_gene: TRBJ2-5
d_gene: NA
v_gene: TRBV3-1/TRBV3-2
abundance: few
CDR3aa: CASSQGGTSKETQYF

j_gene: TRBJ2-2
d_gene: TRBD1
v_gene: TRBV5-1
abundance: NA
CDR3aa: CASSLGDRDLFGELFF

j_gene: TRBJ1-4
d_gene: TRBD1
v_gene: TRBV13
abundance: NA
CDR3aa: CASSFLQRGQKKLFF

j_gene: TRBJ2-4
d_gene: NA
v_gene: TRBV18
abundance: NA
CDR3aa: CASSPTGGRGKNIQYF

j_gene: TRBJ1-1
d_gene: NA
v_gene: TRBV7-8
abundance: once
CDR3aa: CASSSIDRRDTEAFF

j_gene: TRBJ2-7
d_gene: TRBD1
v_gene: TRBV12-5
abundance: NA
CDR3aa: CASGGDSSYEQYF

j_gene: TRBJ2-5
d_gene: NA
v_gene: TRBV19
abundance: NA
CDR3aa: CASSIQGGETQYF

j_gene: TRBJ2-5
d_gene: NA
v_gene: TRBV30
abundance: NA
CDR3aa: CAWNEYEETQYF

j_gene: TRBJ1-2
d_gene: TRBD1
v_gene: TRBV5-1
abundance: NA
CDR3aa: CASSPRTGAGGPFGYGYTF

j_gene: TRBJ2-1
d_gene: TRBD1
v_gene: TRBV6-5
abundance: NA
CDR3aa: CASRSTGLGYNEQFF

j_gene: TRBJ1-1
d_gene: NA
v_gene: TRBV7-9
abundance: NA
CDR3aa: CASSFGGANTEAFF

j_gene: TRBJ2-1
d_gene: NA
v_gene: TRBV29-1
abundance: NA
CDR3aa: CSVGSGYNEQFF

j_gene: TRBJ2-3
d_gene: TRBD2
v_gene: TRBV27
abundance: NA
CDR3aa: CATGGGDTDTQYF

j_gene: TRBJ1-4
d_gene: TRBD1
v_gene: TRBV19
abundance: NA
CDR3aa: CASRHPGQGSEKLFF

j_gene: TRBJ2-2
d_gene: TRBD2
v_gene: TRBV5-5
abundance: NA
CDR3aa: CASSNGALAGNTGELFF

j_gene: TRBJ2-7
d_gene: NA
v_gene: TRBV5-4
abundance: NA
CDR3aa: CASSLAPGGQYF

j_gene: TRBJ2-7
d_gene: TRBD1
v_gene: TRBV27
abundance: NA
CDR3aa: CASRIRTGVGEQYF

j_gene: TRBJ2-1
d_gene: TRBD2
v_gene: TRBV5-1
abundance: NA
CDR3aa: CASSLSGDSYNEQFF

j_gene: TRBJ2-5
d_gene: TRBD2
v_gene: TRBV7-3
abundance: NA
CDR3aa: CASSLYGGRGIRTQYF

j_gene: TRBJ1-1
d_gene: NA
v_gene: TRBV25-1
abundance: NA
CDR3aa: CASSESVEGAPGNTEAFF

j_gene: TRBJ2-1
d_gene: NA
v_gene: TRBV14
abundance: NA
CDR3aa: CASSQDRGSYNEQFF

j_gene: TRBJ2-1
d_gene: NA
v_gene: TRBV7-8
abundance: NA
CDR3aa: CASSARRLVREQFF

j_gene: TRBJ1-6
d_gene: NA
v_gene: TRBV24-1
abundance: NA
CDR3aa: CATSDLGGNNSPLHF

j_gene: TRBJ1-1
d_gene: NA
v_gene: TRBV19
abundance: NA
CDR3aa: CASRYRDLNTEAFF

j_gene: TRBJ1-1
d_gene: NA
v_gene: TRBV19
abundance: NA
CDR3aa: CASSIGGMNTEAFF

j_gene: TRBJ1-1
d_gene: NA
v_gene: TRBV5-1
abundance: NA
CDR3aa: CASSLGGGTEAFF

j_gene: TRBJ1-4
d_gene: NA
v_gene: TRBV5-1
abundance: NA
CDR3aa: CASRQGNANEKLFF

j_gene: TRBJ1-1
d_gene: NA
v_gene: TRBV7-3
abundance: NA
CDR3aa: CASQRRVNTEAFF

j_gene: TRBJ2-5
d_gene: NA
v_gene: TRBV7-3
abundance: NA
CDR3aa: CASSFGTGGRSGETQYF

j_gene: TRBJ2-7
d_gene: NA
v_gene: TRBV5-4
abundance: NA
CDR3aa: CASSLAPKDKYEQYF

j_gene: TRBJ1-3
d_gene: NA
v_gene: TRBV23-1
abundance: NA
CDR3aa: CASSQSSPPGCSGNTIYF

j_gene: TRBJ2-7
d_gene: TRBD1
v_gene: TRBV7-2
abundance: NA
CDR3aa: CASSYDRVREQYF

j_gene: TRBJ1-2
d_gene: NA
v_gene: TRBV30
abundance: NA
CDR3aa: CACLGGYGYTF

j_gene: TRBJ2-7
d_gene: TRBD2
v_gene: TRBV5-8
abundance: few
CDR3aa: CASREGLAGGAYEQYF

j_gene: TRBJ1-5
d_gene: TRBD1
v_gene: TRBV19
abundance: NA
CDR3aa: CASSTRDRALNQPQHF

j_gene: TRBJ2-7
d_gene: NA
v_gene: TRBV7-2
abundance: few
CDR3aa: CASSTEGGYYEQYF

j_gene: TRBJ2-1
d_gene: NA
v_gene: TRBV27
abundance: NA
CDR3aa: CASSLSPWQGDEQFF

j_gene: TRBJ1-2
d_gene: NA
v_gene: TRBV6-5
abundance: NA
CDR3aa: CASTPLRGYGYTF

j_gene: TRBJ2-3
d_gene: TRBD2
v_gene: TRBV25-1
abundance: NA
CDR3aa: CATQTAGSLAGSDTQYF

j_gene: TRBJ2-5
d_gene: TRBD2
v_gene: TRBV30
abundance: NA
CDR3aa: CAWDRTSGRSETQYF

j_gene: TRBJ1-4
d_gene: NA
v_gene: TRBV5-1
abundance: NA
CDR3aa: CASRTTGRWDEKLFF

j_gene: TRBJ2-7
d_gene: TRBD2
v_gene: TRBV20-1
abundance: few
CDR3aa: CSASSLAGALPPYEQYF

j_gene: TRBJ1-3
d_gene: NA
v_gene: TRBV23-1
abundance: NA
CDR3aa: CASNHRPGPSGNTIYF

j_gene: TRBJ2-4
d_gene: NA
v_gene: TRBV29-1
abundance: NA
CDR3aa: CSVYRETNIQYF

j_gene: TRBJ2-7
d_gene: TRBD1
v_gene: TRBV5-6
abundance: NA
CDR3aa: CASSWDRGTDEQYF

j_gene: TRBJ2-7
d_gene: TRBD1
v_gene: TRBV9
abundance: NA
CDR3aa: CASSPATGGAYEQYF

j_gene: TRBJ2-7
d_gene: TRBD2
v_gene: TRBV6-5
abundance: NA
CDR3aa: CASTRGLAGYEQYF

j_gene: TRBJ1-5
d_gene: NA
v_gene: TRBV28
abundance: once
CDR3aa: CASTSTQPQHF

j_gene: TRBJ2-3
d_gene: TRBD1
v_gene: TRBV4-2
abundance: NA
CDR3aa: CASSPGQITDTQYF